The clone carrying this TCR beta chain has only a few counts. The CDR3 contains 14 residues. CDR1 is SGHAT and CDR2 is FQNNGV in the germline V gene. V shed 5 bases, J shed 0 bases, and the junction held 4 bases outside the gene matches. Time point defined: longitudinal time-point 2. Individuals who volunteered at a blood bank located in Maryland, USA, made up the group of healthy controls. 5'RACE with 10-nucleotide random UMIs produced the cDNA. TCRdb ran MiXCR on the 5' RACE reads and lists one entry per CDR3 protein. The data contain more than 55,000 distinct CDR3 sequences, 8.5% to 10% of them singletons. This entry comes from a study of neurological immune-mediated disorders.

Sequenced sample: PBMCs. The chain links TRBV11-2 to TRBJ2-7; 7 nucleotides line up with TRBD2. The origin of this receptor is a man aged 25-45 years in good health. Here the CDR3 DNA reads TGTGCCAGCAGCCGAGCGGGGAGCTCCTACGAGCAGTACTTC. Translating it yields CASSRAGSSYEQYF.